The entry below describes one TCR beta chain. With 0 bases clipped from V and 5 bases from J, the junction kept 9 bases outside the gene matches. The CDR3 contains 16 residues. In germline, CDR1 is DFQATT, CDR2 SNEGSKA (reference sequence). This record belongs to a study of T cells in Graves' hyperthyroidism and ophthalmopathy. Patients were excluded because of uncontrolled infection, other autoimmune disease, pregnancy or lactation. Using RNA transcripts as the source, TCR beta CDR3 regions were amplified. A first-round RT-PCR of the TCR CDR3 used the HTBI primer set. TCRdb redid the calling of the multiplex PCR reads with MiXCR, one entry per CDR3 protein. Seen here are hundreds of thousands of distinct CDR3 sequences, roughly 15% observed once, and the top ten hold 3% to 4.5%.

The specimen sequenced was blood. V and J are TRBV20-1 and TRBJ1-3, with 8 bases aligning to TRBD1. This TCR derives from a woman aged 25 to 39 with Graves' hyperthyroidism. CDR3 residues: CSARDFKGQERNTIYF. The CDR3 DNA follows: TGCAGTGCTAGAGATTTTAAGGGACAGGAGCGAAACACCATATATTTT.